This TCR beta chain was observed in a study of radiotherapy plus CTLA-4 blockade in lung cancer. On the study more broadly: Objective responses were documented in 15% to 20% of patients, with disease control in roughly 30%. Notes on the study in general: Dynamics of early blood T cell clones, together with interferon-beta, were reportedly the best predictors of response.

Sequenced by immunoSEQ multiplex PCR; TCRdb stores in-frame clones only, minus some. The sample contains tens of thousands of clones, around 86% of which appear only once. Germline-derived CDR1 and CDR2 are SQVTM and ANQGSEA. The CDR3 runs to 13 residues. V was clipped by 5 bases and J by 3 bases; unmatched bases: 6. A word on this clone: The antigen remains undetermined.

The J gene is TRBJ1-2, the V gene TRBV29-1, with TRBD1 identical over 7 bases. The starting material was peripheral blood, obtained from a patient treated with radiotherapy plus ipilimumab. The TCR sequence derives from a human donor with non-small cell lung cancer that progressed on radiotherapy plus ipilimumab. The CDR3 DNA reads as TGCAGCGTTCGACAGGGTGGGGACTATGGCTACACCTTC. This translates into CSVRQGGDYGYTF.